This T cell receptor (beta chain) was captured by sequencing in a study of post-analysis software for immune sequencing data (dated by TCRdb to between 2015 and 2016). For the study in its entirety: Disease courses on record covered relapsing-remitting, secondary progressive and progressive-relapsing multiple sclerosis, though some patients had no subtype annotation. Patient repertoires were compared against roughly 10 previously published healthy control repertoires from donors aged about 6 to 26 years. A subset of samples was prepared in parallel using single-end sample barcoding, then pooled and co-amplified after Illumina adapter ligation. What the work shows at the level of the full study, not this receptor alone: Multiple sclerosis patients had significantly lower normalized Chao1 diversity than controls, a result that suggests substantial peripheral T-cell clonal expansion. Patients showed significantly higher frequencies than controls for several TRBV segments, among them TRBV5-6, TRBV5-1 and TRBV20-1. Direct clustering with F measure revealed strong co-clustering of samples prepared in the same batch, which led to a batch-effect correction. The multiple sclerosis patient group was slightly younger than the control group.

V is pared back by 2 bases and J by 0 bases, with 14 bases lying between the germline termini. According to the germline V gene, CDR1 reads LGHNT and CDR2 reads FRNRAP. The CDR3, from cysteine to phenylalanine, totals 17 residues. Of all the DNA, just the CDR3 is kept, 51 bases in frame from base 1. The method behind the library was PCR. The instrument was an Illumina HiSeq 2500. Unique molecular identifiers were incorporated into TCR beta cDNA libraries to reduce PCR and sequencing biases. Every 1 to 10 million input T cells yielded approximately 500,000 cDNA molecules, meaning each molecule approximated one T cell. Patient libraries were prepared and sequenced with the same protocol used for the earlier healthy control dataset. Within a given batch, samples were prepared together, multiplexed and sequenced on the same HiSeq lane. Concerning the study's data processing: Raw barcoded reads were processed with MIGEC, and single-read molecular identifier groups were discarded before consensus assembly and CDR3 extraction. VDJtools was used for post-analysis of the clonotype tables, and diversity was normalized by down-sampling every dataset to the size of the smallest sample. To correct batch-related cross-sample contamination, repertoire overlap clustering matched CDR3 amino acid sequences but not nucleotide sequences. TCRdb passed the public sequencing reads through fastp at Q25 and MiXCR, retaining productive beta sequences. Each record represents a unique CDR3 protein, reported with the most common genes and DNA among its rows. The V and J calls shown here were made by TCRdb, not taken from the authors' results. The sample table holds approximately 660,000 distinct CDR3 sequences, of which about 60% were seen once. Around 11% of the sample is held by the ten biggest clonotypes.

TCR beta repertoires were profiled from peripheral blood of 10 to 15 young patients with multiple sclerosis to demonstrate the VDJtools post-analysis software. Multiple sclerosis patients were children and adolescents aged about 6 to 16 years. This clonotype was seen a few times. Its recognized antigen is unknown. No clone much larger than this one lies a single base away; base qualities are absent. The chain uses TRBV12-5 and TRBJ2-1; the D segment might be TRBD1 or TRBD2, since each matches 7 bases. The receptor was derived from a girl aged 2 to 9 with multiple sclerosis. The sample consisted of blood. The CDR3 here reads CASGLTSGGGSYNEQFF. The sequenced DNA: TGTGCTAGTGGTTTGACCTCAGGGGGGGGCTCCTACAATGAGCAGTTCTTC.